This T cell receptor beta chain was sequenced for a study of T cell responses to AZD1222 COVID-19 vaccine. Libraries were prepared by immunoSEQ multiplex PCR; TCRdb keeps only in-frame clonotypes and omits some of them. The data hold 130,000 to 150,000 clones, with approximately 89% observed a single time. CDR3 length: 13 residues. V usage is TRBV1 and J usage is TRBJ2-7; TRBD2, the table's D call, lacks a check against the DNA. TRBV1 is flagged as a pseudogene. This sequence originates from an adult in good health. Sequencing used peripheral blood, obtained on day 0 of AZD1222 vaccination. The CDR3 coding sequence is TGCACCAGCGACCGAGAGCGGGAAGACGAGCAGTACTTC. Translation gives CTSDREREDEQYF.